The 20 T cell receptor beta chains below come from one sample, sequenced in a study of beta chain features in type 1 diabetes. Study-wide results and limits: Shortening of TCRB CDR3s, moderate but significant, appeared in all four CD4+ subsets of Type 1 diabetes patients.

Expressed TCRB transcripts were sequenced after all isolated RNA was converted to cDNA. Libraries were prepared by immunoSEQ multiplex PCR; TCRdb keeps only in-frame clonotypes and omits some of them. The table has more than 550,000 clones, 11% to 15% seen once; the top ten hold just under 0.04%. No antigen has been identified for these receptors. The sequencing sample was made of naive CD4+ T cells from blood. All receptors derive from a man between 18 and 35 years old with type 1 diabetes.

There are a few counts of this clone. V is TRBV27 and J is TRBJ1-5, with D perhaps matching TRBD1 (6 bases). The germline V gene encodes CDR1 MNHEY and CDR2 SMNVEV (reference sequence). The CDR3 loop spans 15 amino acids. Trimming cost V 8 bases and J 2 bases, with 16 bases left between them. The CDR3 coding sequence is TGTGCCAGCCTTCCACAGGGTGAGGGCAATCAGCCCCAGCATTTT. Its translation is CASLPQGEGNQPQHF.

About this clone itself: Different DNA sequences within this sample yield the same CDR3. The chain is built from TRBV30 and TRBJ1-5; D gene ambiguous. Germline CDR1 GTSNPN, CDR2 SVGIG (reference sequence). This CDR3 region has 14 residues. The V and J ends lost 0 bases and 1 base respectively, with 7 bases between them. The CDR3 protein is CAWSVGNSNQPQHF. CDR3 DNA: TGTGCCTGGAGTGTGGGGAACAGCAATCAGCCCCAGCATTTT.

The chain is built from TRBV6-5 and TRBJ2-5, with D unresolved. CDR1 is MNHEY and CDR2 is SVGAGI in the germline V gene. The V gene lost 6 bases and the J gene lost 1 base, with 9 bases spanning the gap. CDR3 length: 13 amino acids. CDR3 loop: CASSSDTQETQYF. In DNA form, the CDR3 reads TGTGCCAGCAGCTCTGACACCCAAGAGACCCAGTACTTC.

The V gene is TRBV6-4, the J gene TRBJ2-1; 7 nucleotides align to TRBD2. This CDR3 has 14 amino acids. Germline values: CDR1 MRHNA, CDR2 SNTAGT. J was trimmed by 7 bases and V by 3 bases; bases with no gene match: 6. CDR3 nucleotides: TGTGCCAGCAGTGAGGGCGGGAGAAGGAATGAGCAGTTCTTC. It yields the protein CASSEGGRRNEQFF.

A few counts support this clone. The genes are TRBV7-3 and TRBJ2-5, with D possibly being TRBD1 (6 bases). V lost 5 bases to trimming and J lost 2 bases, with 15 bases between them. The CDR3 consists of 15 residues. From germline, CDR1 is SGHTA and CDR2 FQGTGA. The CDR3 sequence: CASSPGTRGQETQYF. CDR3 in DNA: TGTGCCAGCAGCCCAGGGACAAGAGGGCAAGAGACCCAGTACTTC.

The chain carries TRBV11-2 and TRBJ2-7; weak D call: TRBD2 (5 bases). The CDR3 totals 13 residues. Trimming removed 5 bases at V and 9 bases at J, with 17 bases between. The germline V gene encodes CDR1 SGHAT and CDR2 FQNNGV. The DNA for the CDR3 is TGTGCCAGCAGCCCAAACCTCCAAGGAGGGCAGTACTTC. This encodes CASSPNLQGGQYF.

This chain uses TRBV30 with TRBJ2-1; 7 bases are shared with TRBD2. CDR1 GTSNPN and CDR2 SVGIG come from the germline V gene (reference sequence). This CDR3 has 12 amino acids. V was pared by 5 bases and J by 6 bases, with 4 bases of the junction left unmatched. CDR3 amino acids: CAWAGLSNEQFF. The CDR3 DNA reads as TGTGCCTGGGCGGGACTAAGCAATGAGCAGTTCTTC.

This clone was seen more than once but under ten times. CDR3 loop: CSVAGQGEKLFF. CDR3 bases: TGCAGCGTGGCCGGACAGGGGGAGAAACTGTTTTTT. This chain links TRBV29-1 with TRBJ1-4; 10 bases align to TRBD1. This CDR3 comprises 12 residues. Germline CDR1 is SQVTM and CDR2 is ANQGSEA. The V and J ends lost 6 bases and 11 bases, in that order; junction bases with no gene match: 6. Full variable domain (remainder filled in from reference TRBV29-1 and TRBJ1-4): SAVISQKPSRDICQRGTSLTIQCQVDSQVTMMFWYRQQPGQSLTLIATANQGSEATYESGFVIDKFPISRPNLTFSTLTVSNMSPEDSSIYLCSVAGQGEKLFFGSGTQLSVL.

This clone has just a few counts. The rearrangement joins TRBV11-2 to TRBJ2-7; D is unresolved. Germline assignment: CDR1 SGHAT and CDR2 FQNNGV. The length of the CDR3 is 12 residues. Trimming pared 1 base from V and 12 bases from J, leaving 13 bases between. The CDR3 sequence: CASSLAPNSRYF. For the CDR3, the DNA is TGTGCCAGCAGCTTAGCGCCGAACAGTCGGTACTTC.

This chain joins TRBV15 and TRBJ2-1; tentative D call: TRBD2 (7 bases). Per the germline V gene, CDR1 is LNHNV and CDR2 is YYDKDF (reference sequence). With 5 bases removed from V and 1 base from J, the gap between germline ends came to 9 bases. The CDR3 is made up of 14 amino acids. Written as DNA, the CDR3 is TGTGCCACCAGCGGGGGGGCGTCCTACAATGAGCAGTTCTTC. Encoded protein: CATSGGASYNEQFF.

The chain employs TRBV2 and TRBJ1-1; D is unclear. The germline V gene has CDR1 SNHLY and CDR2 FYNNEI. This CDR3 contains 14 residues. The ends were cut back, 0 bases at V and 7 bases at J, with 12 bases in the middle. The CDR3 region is CASSEAGTRIEAFF. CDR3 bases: TGTGCCAGCAGTGAAGCGGGCACGCGGATTGAAGCTTTCTTT.

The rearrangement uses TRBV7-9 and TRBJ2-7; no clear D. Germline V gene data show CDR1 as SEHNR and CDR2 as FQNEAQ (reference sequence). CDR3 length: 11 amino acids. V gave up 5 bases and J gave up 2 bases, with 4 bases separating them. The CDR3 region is CASSRAYEQYF. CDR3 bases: TGTGCCAGCAGCCGGGCCTACGAGCAGTACTTC. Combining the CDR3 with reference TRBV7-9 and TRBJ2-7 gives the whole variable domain DTGVSQNPRHKITKRGQNVTFRCDPISEHNRLYWYRQTLGQGPEFLTYFQNEAQLEKSRLLSDRFSAERPKGSFSTLEIQRTEQGDSAMYLCASSRAYEQYFGPGTRLTVT.

Here the CDR3 reads CASSLDPGTGGRETQYF. The DNA of the CDR3 is TGTGCCAGCTCACTAGACCCCGGGACAGGGGGCCGGGAGACCCAGTACTTC. The gene calls are TRBV18 and TRBJ2-5; 12 bases map to TRBD1. The V gene end was trimmed by 4 bases and the J gene end by 5 bases; junction bases not matched to a gene: 11. Germline V gives CDR1 KGHSH, CDR2 LQKENI. This CDR3 region has 17 residues.

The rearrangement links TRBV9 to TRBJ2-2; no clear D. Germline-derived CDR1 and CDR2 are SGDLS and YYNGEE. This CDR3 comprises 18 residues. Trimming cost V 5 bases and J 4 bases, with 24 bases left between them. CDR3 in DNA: TGTGCCAGCAGTCCAAGGTCGGGCTACGAACCGGTCACCGGGGAGCTGTTTTTT. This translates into CASSPRSGYEPVTGELFF.

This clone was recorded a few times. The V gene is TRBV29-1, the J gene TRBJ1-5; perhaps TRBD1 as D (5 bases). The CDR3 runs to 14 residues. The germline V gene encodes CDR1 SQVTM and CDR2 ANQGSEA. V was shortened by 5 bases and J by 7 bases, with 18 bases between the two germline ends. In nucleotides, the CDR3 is TGCAGCGTTTCTCTCGGGACTTTTAACCAGCCCCAGCATTTT. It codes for CSVSLGTFNQPQHF.

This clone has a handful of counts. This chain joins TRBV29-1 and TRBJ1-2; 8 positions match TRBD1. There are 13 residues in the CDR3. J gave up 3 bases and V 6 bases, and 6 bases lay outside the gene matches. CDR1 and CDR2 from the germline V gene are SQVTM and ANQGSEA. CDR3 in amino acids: CSVGQGLDYGYTF. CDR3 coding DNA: TGCAGCGTAGGACAGGGATTGGACTATGGCTACACCTTC.

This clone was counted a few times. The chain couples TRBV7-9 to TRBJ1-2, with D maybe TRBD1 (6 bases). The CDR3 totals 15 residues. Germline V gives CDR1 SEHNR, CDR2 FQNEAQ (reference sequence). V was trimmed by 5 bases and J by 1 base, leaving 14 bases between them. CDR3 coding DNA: TGTGCCAGCAGCACCGGGACAAATTATAACTATGGCTACACCTTC. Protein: CASSTGTNYNYGYTF. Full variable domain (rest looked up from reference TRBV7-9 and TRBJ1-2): DTGVSQNPRHKITKRGQNVTFRCDPISEHNRLYWYRQTLGQGPEFLTYFQNEAQLEKSRLLSDRFSAERPKGSFSTLEIQRTEQGDSAMYLCASSTGTNYNYGYTFGSGTRLTVV.

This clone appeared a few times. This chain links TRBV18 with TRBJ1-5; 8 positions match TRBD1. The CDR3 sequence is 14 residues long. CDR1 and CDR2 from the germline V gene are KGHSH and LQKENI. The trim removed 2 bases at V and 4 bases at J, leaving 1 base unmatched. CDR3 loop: CASSPDRGNQPQHF. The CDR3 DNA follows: TGTGCCAGCTCACCAGACAGGGGAAATCAGCCCCAGCATTTT.

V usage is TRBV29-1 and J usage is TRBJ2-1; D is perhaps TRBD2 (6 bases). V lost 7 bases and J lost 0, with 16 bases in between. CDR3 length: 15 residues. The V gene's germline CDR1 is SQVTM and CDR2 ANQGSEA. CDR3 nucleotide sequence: TGCAGCGCCCGGACTAAGACAAGCTCCTACAATGAGCAGTTCTTC. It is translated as CSARTKTSSYNEQFF.

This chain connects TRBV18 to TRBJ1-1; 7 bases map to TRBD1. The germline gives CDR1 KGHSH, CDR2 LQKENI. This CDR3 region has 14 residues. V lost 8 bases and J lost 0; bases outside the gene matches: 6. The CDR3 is CASPRTGMNTEAFF. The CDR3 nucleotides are TGTGCCAGCCCCAGGACAGGAATGAACACTGAAGCTTTCTTT.